Listed here is a single T cell receptor (beta chain). As yet, its antigen is unknown. The germline CDR1 and CDR2 sequences are SGHNT and YYREEE (reference sequence). Trimming shortened V by 7 bases and J by 3 bases, and 20 bases separated the two germline ends. CDR3 size: 15 residues. Here immunoSEQ multiplex PCR was the method, and the copy in TCRdb shows in-frame clones only, minus some. This sample carries hundreds of thousands of clones, over 65% of them seen once, and the ten largest clones take about a tenth. This entry is derived from a study of shared clonotypes between healthy human individuals. Study observations and caveats: Rarefaction demonstrated incomplete sorted-subset sequencing despite large depth.

Donors had no recently reported acute infections or vaccinations and were HIV-negative. CD4+ cell separation produced CD45RA+ naive and CD45RA-negative memory subsets. The sequenced sample consisted of memory CD4+ T cells sorted from blood. Subset denoted: CD45RA-negative fraction. This rearrangement joins TRBV5-4 to TRBJ2-7, with TRBD2 as a possible D gene (6 bases). The receptor's source is a man in his thirties or forties in good health. This chain's CDR3 is CASSAWMTSDYEQYF. CDR3 nucleotide sequence: TGTGCCAGCTCAGCTTGGATGACTAGTGACTACGAGCAGTACTTC. Full variable domain (missing parts from reference TRBV5-4 and TRBJ2-7): ETGVTQSPTHLIKTRGQQVTLRCSSQSGHNTVSWYQQALGQGPQFIFQYYREEENGRGNFPPRFSGLQFPNYSSELNVNALELDDSALYLCASSAWMTSDYEQYFGPGTRLTVT.